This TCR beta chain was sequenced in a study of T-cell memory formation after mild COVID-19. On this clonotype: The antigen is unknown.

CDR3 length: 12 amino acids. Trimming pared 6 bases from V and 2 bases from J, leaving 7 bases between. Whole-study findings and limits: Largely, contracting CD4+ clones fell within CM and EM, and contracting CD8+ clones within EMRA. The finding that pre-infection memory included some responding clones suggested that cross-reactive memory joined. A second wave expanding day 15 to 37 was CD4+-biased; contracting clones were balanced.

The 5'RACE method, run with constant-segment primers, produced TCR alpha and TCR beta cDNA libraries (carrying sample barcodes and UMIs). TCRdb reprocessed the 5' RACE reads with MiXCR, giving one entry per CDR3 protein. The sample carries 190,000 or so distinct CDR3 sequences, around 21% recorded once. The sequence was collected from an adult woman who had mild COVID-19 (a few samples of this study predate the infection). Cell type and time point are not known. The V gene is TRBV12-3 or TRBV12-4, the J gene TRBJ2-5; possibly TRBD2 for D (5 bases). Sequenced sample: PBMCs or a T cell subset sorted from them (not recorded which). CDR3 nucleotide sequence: TGTGCCAGCAGCGGGATACAAGAGACCCAGTACTTC. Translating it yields CASSGIQETQYF.